One and the same sample provided the 12 T cell receptor beta chains below, sequenced in a study of blood T cell repertoires in COVID-19 (dated by TCRdb to about 2020). Library preparation employed the immunoSEQ multiplex PCR assay. TCRdb's version of the immuneACCESS table is confined to in-frame rearrangements and falls short of the full clone set. An unresolved V gene accounts for under half of the shortfall where checked; the remainder is of unknown origin. The sample table records fewer than 85,000 clones; approximately 79% of these occur just once. The ten most abundant clones make up just over 2.5% of the sample. What was sequenced was peripheral blood. Every receptor here comes from a human donor with acute or convalescent COVID-19. The donor label of this sample is uncertain.

The rearrangement joins TRBV6-2 or TRBV6-3 to TRBJ2-3; the D gene is possibly TRBD2 (5 bases). Germline-derived CDR1 and CDR2 are MNHEY and SVGEGT. CDR3 length: 13 residues. With 0 bases removed from V and 9 bases from J, the gap between germline ends came to 10 bases. This CDR3 reads CASSYSTPGTQYF. As DNA, the CDR3 is TGTGCCAGCAGTTACTCGACCCCGGGGACGCAGTATTTT.

The rearrangement uses TRBV29-1 and TRBJ2-1; TRBD2 might be the D (5 bases). Germline V gene sequence: CDR1 SQVTM, CDR2 ANQGSEA. CDR3 length: 16 amino acids. V shed 1 base and J shed 8 bases, with 21 bases lying between them. The CDR3 DNA reads as TGCAGCGTTGAAGGTTCCATACCAACTAGTTCTCATGAGCAGTTCTTC. Its protein product is CSVEGSIPTSSHEQFF.

This clone was seen more than once but under ten times. This chain joins TRBV27 and TRBJ2-2; 8 bases line up with TRBD1. CDR1 and CDR2 (germline): MNHEY, SMNVEV (reference sequence). The CDR3 extends over 15 amino acids. V trimming: 2 bases; J trimming: 6 bases; junction bases outside the gene matches: 5. CDR3 residues: CASSLHGQGAGELFF. In DNA form, the CDR3 reads TGTGCCAGCAGTTTACACGGACAGGGAGCCGGGGAGCTGTTTTTT.

V is TRBV12-3 or TRBV12-4 and J is TRBJ1-2, with D tentatively TRBD1 (6 bases). The V end lost 6 bases, the J end lost 8 bases, and 16 bases lay between the germline ends. The CDR3 has 13 residues. The CDR3 here is CASSGLTGQGYTF. The CDR3, as DNA: TGTGCCAGCAGCGGCCTAACAGGGCAAGGCTACACCTTC.

This sequence joins TRBV7-2 and TRBJ2-7; 9 nucleotides line up with TRBD1. The CDR3 extends over 15 amino acids. V lost 1 base, J lost 7 bases, and 8 bases stayed unmatched. Germline V gene lookup returns CDR1 SGHTA and CDR2 FQGNSA. CDR3 in amino acids: CASSLGGDREGEQYV. DNA of the CDR3: TGTGCCAGCAGCTTAGGAGGGGACAGGGAGGGAGAGCAGTACGTC.

The chain employs TRBV7-2 and TRBJ1-2; weak D call: TRBD1 (6 bases). This CDR3 contains 14 residues. V gave up 2 bases and J gave up 6 bases, with 13 bases separating them. The germline V gene encodes CDR1 SGHTA and CDR2 FQGNSA. As DNA, the CDR3 is TGTGCCAGCAGCTTATACCTCGGGGACAATGGCTACACCTTC. Encoded protein: CASSLYLGDNGYTF.

The chain is built from TRBV7-9 and TRBJ2-1; TRBD2 aligns across 14 bases. Germline V gene sequence: CDR1 SEHNR, CDR2 FQNEAQ (reference sequence). The CDR3 totals 16 residues. V shed 5 bases and J 15 bases; nucleotides not matched to a gene: 15. In nucleotides, the CDR3 is TGTGCCAGCAGCGCGAGGACTAGCGGGAGGATTGAGGCCCCGTTCTTC. As protein: CASSARTSGRIEAPFF. Looking up the rest from reference TRBV7-9 and TRBJ2-1 gives the full variable domain: DTGVSQNPRHKITKRGQNVTFRCDPISEHNRLYWYRQTLGQGPEFLTYFQNEAQLEKSRLLSDRFSAERPKGSFSTLEIQRTEQGDSAMYLCASSARTSGRIEAPFFGPGTRLTVL.

This chain connects TRBV6-5 to TRBJ2-7; 11 bases match TRBD1. Unmatched junction bases numbered 5, after V lost 9 bases and J lost 1 base. Germline loops: CDR1 MNHEY, CDR2 SVGAGI. The CDR3 length is 14 residues. The CDR3 DNA sequence: TGTGCCAGTAAGGGGACAGGGGGGTCCTACGAGCAGTACGTC. Translation gives CASKGTGGSYEQYV.

The chain links TRBV5-1 to TRBJ2-1; 8 positions agree with TRBD1. Per germline, CDR1 SGHRS and CDR2 YFSETQ. The CDR3 consists of 15 residues. After removal of 4 bases from V and 7 bases from J, the junction contained 10 bases not matched to a gene. Here the CDR3 reads CASSPQGAKGNEQFF. The CDR3 nucleotides read TGCGCCAGCAGCCCCCAGGGGGCGAAGGGAAATGAGCAGTTCTTC.

This clone was observed a handful of times. The rearrangement joins TRBV28 to TRBJ2-2; 7 bases line up with TRBD2. Germline V gene lookup returns CDR1 MDHEN and CDR2 SYDVKM. This CDR3 has 17 residues. The trim removed 6 bases at V and 0 bases at J, leaving 10 bases unmatched. CDR3 in amino acids: CASRPTTSPANTGELFF. The DNA for the CDR3 is TGTGCCAGCAGACCCACGACTAGCCCCGCGAACACCGGGGAGCTGTTTTTT.

This clone was seen more than once but under ten times. The chain employs TRBV5-1 and TRBJ1-4; 8 bases agree with TRBD1. V was clipped by 4 bases and J by 0 bases; unmatched bases: 8. This CDR3 is 17 amino acids long. CDR1 is SGHRS and CDR2 is YFSETQ in the germline V gene. CDR3 coding DNA: TGCGCCAGCAGCCCACGACAGGGGACGCCAACTAATGAAAAACTGTTTTTT. It is translated as CASSPRQGTPTNEKLFF.

The chain's CDR3 is CASSPRDRVNNEQFF. The CDR3 DNA is TGTGCCAGCAGCCCTCGGGACAGGGTAAACAATGAGCAGTTCTTC. The chain recombines TRBV7-9 with TRBJ2-1; 9 bases are shared with TRBD1. Germline V gene data show CDR1 as SEHNR and CDR2 as FQNEAQ (reference sequence). The CDR3 contains 15 residues. Trimming took 5 bases from V and 5 from J; bases not matched to a gene: 7.